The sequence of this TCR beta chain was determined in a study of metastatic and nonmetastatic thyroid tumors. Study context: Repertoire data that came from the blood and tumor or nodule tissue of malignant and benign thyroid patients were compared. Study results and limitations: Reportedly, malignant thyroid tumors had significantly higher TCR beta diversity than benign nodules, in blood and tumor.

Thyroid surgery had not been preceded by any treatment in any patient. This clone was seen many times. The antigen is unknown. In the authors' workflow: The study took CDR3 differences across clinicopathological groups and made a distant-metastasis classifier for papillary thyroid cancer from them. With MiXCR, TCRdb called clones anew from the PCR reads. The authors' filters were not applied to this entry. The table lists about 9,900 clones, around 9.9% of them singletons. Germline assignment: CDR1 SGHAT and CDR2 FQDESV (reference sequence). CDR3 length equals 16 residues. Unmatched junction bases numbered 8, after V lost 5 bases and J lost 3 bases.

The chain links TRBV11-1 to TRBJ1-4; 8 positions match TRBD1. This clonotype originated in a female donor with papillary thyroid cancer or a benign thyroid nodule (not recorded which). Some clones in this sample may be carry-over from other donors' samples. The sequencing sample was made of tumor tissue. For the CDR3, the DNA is TGTGCCAGCAGCACTCACAGGGGGACGGCTAATGAAAAACTGTTTTTT. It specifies CASSTHRGTANEKLFF.